This T cell receptor (beta chain) was observed in a study of cytomegalovirus exposure and HLA in healthy donors. TCRdb keeps only in-frame clones here, not all; method: immunoSEQ multiplex PCR. The sample carries 200,000 to 300,000 clones, 80% to 90% recorded once. Study conclusions and caveats: Overall, roughly 160 TCR beta chains were annotated as cytomegalovirus-associated. High specificity and sensitivity for cytomegalovirus status were reported for the classifier. While the bulk of TCR sequences proved rare, some public TCRs turned up in many donors. Confirmation was obtained in vitro that three CMV-associated chains are specific for CMV antigens.

In the case of this clone: Antigen: not known.

The germline V gene has CDR1 MGHRA and CDR2 YSYEKL. This CDR3 region has 16 residues. After removal of 3 bases from V and 4 bases from J, the junction contained 4 bases not matched to a gene. The TCR sequence derives from a man aged 18 to 30 in good health and CMV-seronegative. The chain combines TRBV4-1 with TRBJ2-6; 9 bases line up with TRBD1. What was sequenced was PBMCs. For the CDR3, the DNA is TGCGCCAGCAGCCATTTACAGGGGGCCGGGGCCAACGTCCTGACTTTC. It translates to CASSHLQGAGANVLTF.